Listed below are T cell receptor beta chains from one sample, sequenced in a study of cytomegalovirus exposure and HLA in healthy donors. The protocol was immunoSEQ multiplex PCR, while the TCRdb copy is restricted to in-frame clones and leaves out a portion. This repertoire includes about 190,000 clones. Sequencing input: PBMCs. The receptors derive from a woman aged 25 to 45 in good health and CMV-seropositive. Each CDR3 is given with its conserved first and last residue. D genes are given only for firm matches.

V gene: TRBV19
D gene: TRBD1
J gene: TRBJ2-3
CDR3 DNA: TGTGCCAGTAGTATCAGACAGGGACCGACAGATACGCAGTATTTT
CDR3 protein: CASSIRQGPTDTQYF

V gene: TRBV5-1
D gene: NA
J gene: TRBJ2-5
CDR3 DNA: TGCGCCAGCAGCTTGGGAAACAGCCAAGAGACCCAGTACTTC
CDR3 protein: CASSLGNSQETQYF

V gene: TRBV5-1
D gene: TRBD1
J gene: TRBJ2-7
CDR3 DNA: TGCGCCAGTAGACAGGGTGTCGGCTACGAGCAGTACTTC
CDR3 protein: CASRQGVGYEQYF

V gene: TRBV19
D gene: NA
J gene: TRBJ2-7
CDR3 DNA: TGTGCCAGTACCCGGGACTCGGGGAACTACGAGCAGTACTTC
CDR3 protein: CASTRDSGNYEQYF

V gene: TRBV25-1
D gene: TRBD1
J gene: TRBJ1-1
CDR3 DNA: TGTGCCAGCAGTGGAGGGACAGGGTATGGCACTGAAGCTTTCTTT
CDR3 protein: CASSGGTGYGTEAFF

V gene: TRBV15
D gene: TRBD1
J gene: TRBJ1-2
CDR3 DNA: TGTGCCACCAGCAGAGATCAGGGGGTTAGTGGCTACACCTTC
CDR3 protein: CATSRDQGVSGYTF

V gene: TRBV2
D gene: NA
J gene: TRBJ2-5
CDR3 DNA: TGTGCCAGCAGTGGAGGGCGGGGACAAGAGACCCAGTACTTC
CDR3 protein: CASSGGRGQETQYF

V gene: TRBV28
D gene: NA
J gene: TRBJ1-4
CDR3 DNA: TGTGCCAGCTCAAGAGCAACTAATGAAAAACTGTTTTTT
CDR3 protein: CASSRATNEKLFF

V gene: TRBV10-3
D gene: TRBD1
J gene: TRBJ2-7
CDR3 DNA: TGTGCCATCAGGGCTGAACCGGGACAGGGGAGTGTTGCCGGTATGTATGAGCAGTACTTC
CDR3 protein: CAIRAEPGQGSVAGMYEQYF

V gene: TRBV13
D gene: TRBD2
J gene: TRBJ2-7
CDR3 DNA: TGTGCCAGCAGCCCGGCCGGGACTAGCGTCTACGAGCAGTACTTC
CDR3 protein: CASSPAGTSVYEQYF

V gene: TRBV4-1
D gene: NA
J gene: TRBJ2-7
CDR3 DNA: TGCGCCAGCAGCCAAGGTGCCAGGACCCGGGGGTCCTACGAGCAGTACTTC
CDR3 protein: CASSQGARTRGSYEQYF

V gene: TRBV6-5
D gene: NA
J gene: TRBJ1-1
CDR3 DNA: TGTGCCAGCAGTTACTCTATGACAGGTGACACTGAAGCTTTCTTT
CDR3 protein: CASSYSMTGDTEAFF

V gene: TRBV5-1
D gene: TRBD1
J gene: TRBJ1-5
CDR3 DNA: TGCGCCAGCAGCTTGGGGACAGGGGGCAATCAGCCCCAGCATTTT
CDR3 protein: CASSLGTGGNQPQHF

V gene: TRBV27
D gene: TRBD1
J gene: TRBJ1-5
CDR3 DNA: TGTGCCAGCAGTTTATCCGGGACAGGGGGCAATCAGCCCCAGCATTTT
CDR3 protein: CASSLSGTGGNQPQHF

V gene: TRBV29-1
D gene: TRBD1
J gene: TRBJ2-7
CDR3 DNA: TGCAGCGTTAAAAAGACAGGGTCCTACGAGCAGTACTTC
CDR3 protein: CSVKKTGSYEQYF

V gene: TRBV11-2
D gene: NA
J gene: TRBJ1-3
CDR3 DNA: TGTGCCAGCACCTCAGGATCGTGGGGGCAATTGGGAAACACCATATATTTT
CDR3 protein: CASTSGSWGQLGNTIYF

V gene: TRBV7-8
D gene: NA
J gene: TRBJ2-6
CDR3 DNA: TGTGCCAGCAGCTTCTCCTCAGGGGCTGGGGCCAACGTCCTGACTTTC
CDR3 protein: CASSFSSGAGANVLTF